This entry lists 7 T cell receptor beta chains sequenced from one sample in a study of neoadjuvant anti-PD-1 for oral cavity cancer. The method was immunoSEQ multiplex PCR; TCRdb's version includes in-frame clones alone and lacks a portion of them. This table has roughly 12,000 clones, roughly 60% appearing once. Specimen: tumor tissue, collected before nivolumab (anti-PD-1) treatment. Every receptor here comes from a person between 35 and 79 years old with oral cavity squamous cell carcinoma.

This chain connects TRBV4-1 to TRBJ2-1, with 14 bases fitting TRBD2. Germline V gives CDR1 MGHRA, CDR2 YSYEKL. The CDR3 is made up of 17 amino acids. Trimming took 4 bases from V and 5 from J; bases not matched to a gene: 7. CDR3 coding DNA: TGCGCCAGCAGCCTCCAAGCGGGACTAGCGGGGGACAATGAGCAGTTCTTC. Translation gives CASSLQAGLAGDNEQFF.

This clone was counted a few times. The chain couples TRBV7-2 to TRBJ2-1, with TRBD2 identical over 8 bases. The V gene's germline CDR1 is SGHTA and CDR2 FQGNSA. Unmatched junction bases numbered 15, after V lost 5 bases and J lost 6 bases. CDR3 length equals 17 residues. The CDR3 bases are TGTGCCAGCAGCATGTCGGCTGTCGGGAGGGCCCTCAATGAGCAGTTCTTC. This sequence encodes CASSMSAVGRALNEQFF.

The CDR3 is CASRVGMYNEQFF. For the CDR3, the DNA is TGCGCCAGCAGGGTCGGGATGTACAATGAGCAGTTCTTC. The chain is built from TRBV10-2 and TRBJ2-1; D perhaps matches TRBD2 (5 bases). The CDR3 covers 13 residues. Per the germline V gene, CDR1 is WSHSY and CDR2 is SAAADI. The V end was cut by 6 bases, the J end by 4 bases, with 10 bases between.

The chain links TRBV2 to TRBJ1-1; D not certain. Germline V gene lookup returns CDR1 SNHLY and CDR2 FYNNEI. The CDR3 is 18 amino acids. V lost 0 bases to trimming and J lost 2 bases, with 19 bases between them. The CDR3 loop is CASSEALQTLMGNTEAFF. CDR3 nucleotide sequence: TGTGCCAGCAGTGAAGCGCTTCAGACGTTGATGGGAAACACTGAAGCTTTCTTT.

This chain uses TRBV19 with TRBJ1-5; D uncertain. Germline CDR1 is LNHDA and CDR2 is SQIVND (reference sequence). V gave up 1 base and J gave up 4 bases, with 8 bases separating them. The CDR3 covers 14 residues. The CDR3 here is CASSIVGLNQPQHF. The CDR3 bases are TGTGCCAGTAGTATAGTAGGACTAAATCAGCCCCAGCATTTT.

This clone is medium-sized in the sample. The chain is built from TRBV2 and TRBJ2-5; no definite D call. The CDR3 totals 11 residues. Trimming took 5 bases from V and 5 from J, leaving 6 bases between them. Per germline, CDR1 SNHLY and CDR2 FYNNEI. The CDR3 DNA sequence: TGTGCCAGCAGTCCCCAGGAGACCCAGTACTTC. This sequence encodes CASSPQETQYF.

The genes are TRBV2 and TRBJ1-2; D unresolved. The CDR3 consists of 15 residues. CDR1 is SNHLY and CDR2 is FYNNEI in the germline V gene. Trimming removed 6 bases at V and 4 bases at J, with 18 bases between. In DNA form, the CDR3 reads TGTGCCAGCAGCCTTAACGGGGATGGCGGCTATGGCTACACCTTC. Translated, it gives CASSLNGDGGYGYTF.